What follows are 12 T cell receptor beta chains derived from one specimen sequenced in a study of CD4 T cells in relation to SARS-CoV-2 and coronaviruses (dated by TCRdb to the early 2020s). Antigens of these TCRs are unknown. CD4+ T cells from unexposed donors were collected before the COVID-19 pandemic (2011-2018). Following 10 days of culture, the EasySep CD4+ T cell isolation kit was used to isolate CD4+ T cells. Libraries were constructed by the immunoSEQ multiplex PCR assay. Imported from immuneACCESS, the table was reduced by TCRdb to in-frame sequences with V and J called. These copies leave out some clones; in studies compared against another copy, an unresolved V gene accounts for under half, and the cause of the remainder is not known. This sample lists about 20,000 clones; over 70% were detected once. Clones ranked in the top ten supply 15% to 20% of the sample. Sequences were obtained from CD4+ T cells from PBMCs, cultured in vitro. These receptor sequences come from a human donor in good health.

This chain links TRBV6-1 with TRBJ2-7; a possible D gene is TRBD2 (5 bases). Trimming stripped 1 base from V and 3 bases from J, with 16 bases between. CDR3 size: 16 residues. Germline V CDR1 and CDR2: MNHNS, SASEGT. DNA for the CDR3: TGTGCCAGCAGTGAAGAAAAGGACTTAGATTTCTACGAGCAGTACTTC. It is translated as CASSEEKDLDFYEQYF.

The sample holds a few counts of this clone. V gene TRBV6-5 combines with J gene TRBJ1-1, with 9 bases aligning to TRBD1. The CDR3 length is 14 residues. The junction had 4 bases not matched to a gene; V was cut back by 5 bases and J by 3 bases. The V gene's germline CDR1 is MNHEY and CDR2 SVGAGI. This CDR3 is CASSLQGAYTEAFF. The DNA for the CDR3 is TGTGCCAGCAGTCTACAGGGGGCGTACACTGAAGCTTTCTTT.

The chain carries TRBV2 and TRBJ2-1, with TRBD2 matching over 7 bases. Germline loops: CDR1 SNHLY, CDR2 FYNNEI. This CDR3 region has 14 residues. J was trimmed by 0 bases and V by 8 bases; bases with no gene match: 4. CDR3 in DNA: TGTGCCAGCGTGCGGGGGAGCTCCTACAATGAGCAGTTCTTC. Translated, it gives CASVRGSSYNEQFF.

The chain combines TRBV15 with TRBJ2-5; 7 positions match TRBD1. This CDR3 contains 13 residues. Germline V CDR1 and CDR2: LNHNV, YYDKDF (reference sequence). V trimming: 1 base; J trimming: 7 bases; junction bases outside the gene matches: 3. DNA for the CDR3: TGTGCCACCAGCAGAGGGGACAGCCGGACCCAGTACTTC. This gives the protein CATSRGDSRTQYF.

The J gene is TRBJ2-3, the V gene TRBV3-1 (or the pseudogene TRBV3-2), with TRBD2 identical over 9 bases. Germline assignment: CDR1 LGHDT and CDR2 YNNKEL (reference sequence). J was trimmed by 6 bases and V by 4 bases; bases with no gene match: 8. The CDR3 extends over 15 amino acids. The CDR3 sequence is CASSPLAGARDTQYF. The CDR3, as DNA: TGTGCCAGCAGCCCTTTAGCGGGAGCTCGGGATACGCAGTATTTT.

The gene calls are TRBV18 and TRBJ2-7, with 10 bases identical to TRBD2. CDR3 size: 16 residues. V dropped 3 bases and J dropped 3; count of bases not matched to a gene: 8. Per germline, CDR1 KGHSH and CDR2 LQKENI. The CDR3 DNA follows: TGTGCCAGCTCACCGACACTAGCGGGAAAAGTCTACGAGCAGTACTTC. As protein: CASSPTLAGKVYEQYF.

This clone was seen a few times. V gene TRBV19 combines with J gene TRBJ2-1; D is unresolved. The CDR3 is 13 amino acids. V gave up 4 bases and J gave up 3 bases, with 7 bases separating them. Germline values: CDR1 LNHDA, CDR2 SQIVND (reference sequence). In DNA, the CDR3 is TGTGCCAGTAGTACAAACTACTACAATGAGCAGTTCTTC. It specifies CASSTNYYNEQFF.

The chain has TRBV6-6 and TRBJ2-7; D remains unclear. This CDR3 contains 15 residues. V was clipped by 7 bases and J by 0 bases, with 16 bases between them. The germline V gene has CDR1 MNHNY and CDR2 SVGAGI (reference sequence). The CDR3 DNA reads TGTGCCAGCATTGGCTCTCGGAAGAGCTCCTACGAGCAGTACTTC. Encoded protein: CASIGSRKSSYEQYF.

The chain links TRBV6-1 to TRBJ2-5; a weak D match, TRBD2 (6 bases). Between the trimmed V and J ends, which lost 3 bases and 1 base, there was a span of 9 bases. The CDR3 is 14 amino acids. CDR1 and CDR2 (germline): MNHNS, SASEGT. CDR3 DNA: TGTGCCAGCAGTGATACCGGGGGCCAAGAGACCCAGTACTTC. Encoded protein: CASSDTGGQETQYF.

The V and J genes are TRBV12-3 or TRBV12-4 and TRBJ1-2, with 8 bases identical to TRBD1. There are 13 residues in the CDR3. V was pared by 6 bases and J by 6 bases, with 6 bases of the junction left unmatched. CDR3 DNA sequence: TGTGCCAGCAGAGAACAGGGGGGAGATGGCTACACCTTC. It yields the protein CASREQGGDGYTF.

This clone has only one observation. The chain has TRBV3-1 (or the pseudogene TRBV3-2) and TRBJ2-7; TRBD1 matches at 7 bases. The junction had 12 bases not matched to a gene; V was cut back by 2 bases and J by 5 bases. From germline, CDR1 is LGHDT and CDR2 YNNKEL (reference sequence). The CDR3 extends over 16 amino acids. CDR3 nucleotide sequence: TGTGCCAGCAGCCAACCTACCAACAGGGGACACCACGAGCAGTACTTC. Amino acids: CASSQPTNRGHHEQYF.

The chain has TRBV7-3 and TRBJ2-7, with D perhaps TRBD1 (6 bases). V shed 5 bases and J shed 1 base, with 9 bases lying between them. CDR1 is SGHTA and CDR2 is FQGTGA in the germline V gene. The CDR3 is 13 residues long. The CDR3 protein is CASSVDRSYEQYF. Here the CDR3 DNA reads TGTGCCAGCAGCGTGGACAGATCCTACGAGCAGTACTTC.